This is a list of T cell receptor beta chains from one sample in a study of T cell responses to AZD1222 COVID-19 vaccine. Clones were read by immunoSEQ multiplex PCR, and TCRdb kept only the in-frame ones, dropping some. The repertoire holds roughly 120,000 clones, 90% to 95% seen once, with 2.8% in the top ten. Sequenced here: peripheral blood, sampled on day 0 of AZD1222 vaccination. The receptors stem from an adult in good health. Each CDR3 is given with its conserved first and last residue. D genes are given only for firm matches. Rows may omit the clone size; those that give it use once, few, many or a size class.

clone size	J gene	V gene	D gene	CDR3 DNA	CDR3 protein
.	TRBJ2-7	TRBV19	TRBD1	TGTGCCAGTAGCTCACCAACAGGGGCCGCGACCTACGAGCAGTACTTC	CASSSPTGAATYEQYF
.	TRBJ2-1	TRBV10-3	TRBD2	TGTGCCATCACCGACTGCCCGGGGGGGAGTCGTATCGATGAGCAGTTCTTC	CAITDCPGGSRIDEQFF
once	TRBJ2-3	TRBV19	.	TGTGCCAGTGGGCTTGGGGGCACAGATACGCAGTATTTT	CASGLGGTDTQYF
.	TRBJ2-1	TRBV5-1	.	TGCGCCAGCAGCTTGGTCCAGGGGTCCTACAATGAGCAGTTCTTC	CASSLVQGSYNEQFF
once	TRBJ2-7	TRBV5-1	.	TGCGCCAGCAGCCCCGGGACCGATCTCGAGCAGTACTTC	CASSPGTDLEQYF
.	TRBJ2-7	TRBV9	.	TGTGCCAGCAGCGTAGGTTTAAGGGACGAGCAGTACTTC	CASSVGLRDEQYF
.	TRBJ1-2	TRBV9	.	TGTGCCAGCAGCGTAGAATTTAACTATGGCTACACCTTC	CASSVEFNYGYTF
.	TRBJ1-1	TRBV10-3	.	TGTGCCATCGCTCAGGAGTCCAGGGGCACTGAAGCTTTCTTT	CAIAQESRGTEAFF
.	TRBJ1-2	TRBV9	.	TGTGCCAGCAGCCCGACGGGCCTTGACTATGGCTACACCTTC	CASSPTGLDYGYTF
.	TRBJ1-2	TRBV9	.	TGTGCCAGCAGCCCGGACTTAATATGGTATGGCTACACCTTC	CASSPDLIWYGYTF
.	TRBJ2-7	TRBV2	.	TGTGCCAGCAGTGGTCTACCCCGCGGCGCCTACGAGCAGTACTTC	CASSGLPRGAYEQYF
.	TRBJ2-7	TRBV5-4	.	TGTGCCAGCAGTTTCTGGACGGGCTACGAGCAGTACTTC	CASSFWTGYEQYF
.	TRBJ1-2	TRBV2	TRBD1	TGTGCCAGCAGTGAAACAGGGGTTGCAGGAGGCTACACCTTC	CASSETGVAGGYTF
.	TRBJ1-2	TRBV2	.	TGTGCCAGCTGGACCGCGTTCACGGCTGGCTACACCTTC	CASWTAFTAGYTF
once	TRBJ2-7	TRBV19	TRBD2	TGTGCCAGTAGTATCTCTACTAGCGGGAGGTATTACGAGCAGTACTTC	CASSISTSGRYYEQYF
once	TRBJ2-1	TRBV27	.	TGTGCCAGCAGCTTATCGACGGGCAACTCCTACAATGAGCAGTTCTTC	CASSLSTGNSYNEQFF
.	TRBJ1-3	TRBV13	.	TGTGCCAGCAGCTTAGAAGGGAGCTCTGGAAACACCATATATTTT	CASSLEGSSGNTIYF
.	TRBJ2-1	TRBV19	.	TGTGCCGCCCGCCAGTCCCAGTCACCCAATGAGCAGTTCTTC	CAARQSQSPNEQFF
.	TRBJ1-5	TRBV7-8	.	TGTGCCAGCAGCTCCAGATGGGTTCAGCCCCAGCATTTT	CASSSRWVQPQHF
once	TRBJ1-1	TRBV5-1	.	TGCGCCAGCCGCGACCCTGGGGGTGGCACTGAAGCTTTCTTT	CASRDPGGGTEAFF
.	TRBJ2-7	TRBV7-2	TRBD2	TGTGCCAGCAGCTCCAACCGACTAGCGGGAGTGGGCGAGCAGTACTTC	CASSSNRLAGVGEQYF
.	TRBJ1-1	TRBV19	.	TGTGCCAGTAGTACCGAGGGGCTTAACACTGAAGCTTTCTTT	CASSTEGLNTEAFF
.	TRBJ1-1	TRBV3-1/TRBV3-2	.	TGTGCCAGCAGCCAGCTCTCCGGGACGGACAAAGTTTTCTTT	CASSQLSGTDKVFF
.	TRBJ1-3	TRBV4-3	.	TGCGCCAGCAGCCAAGCGTCCGTCTCTGGAAACACCATATATTTT	CASSQASVSGNTIYF
.	TRBJ2-4	TRBV19	.	TGTGCCAGTAGTATAGGCGGCAGGGGCGACAAGTACTTC	CASSIGGRGDKYF
.	TRBJ1-1	TRBV7-9	.	TGTGCCAGCAGCTTAAACGGGGCGAACACTGAAGCTTTCTTT	CASSLNGANTEAFF
.	TRBJ2-5	TRBV18	.	TGTGCCAGCTCACCACCCGTGGGTAGCGGCAAAGAGACCCAGTACTTC	CASSPPVGSGKETQYF
once	TRBJ1-1	TRBV5-1	TRBD1	TGCGCCAGCAGCACTCAGGGGGCGTTTGGCACTGAAGCTTTCTTT	CASSTQGAFGTEAFF
.	TRBJ2-7	TRBV7-8	TRBD2	TGTGCCAGCAGCGTTCTGTCACTAGCGGTGGTTTCCGAGCAGTACTTC	CASSVLSLAVVSEQYF
.	TRBJ2-1	TRBV18	.	TGTGCCAGCTCACCGCCCGTTTACAATGAGCAGTTCTTC	CASSPPVYNEQFF
.	TRBJ1-6	TRBV14	.	TGTGCCAGCAGCCCCAGGGGCTATAATTCACCCCTCCACTTT	CASSPRGYNSPLHF
few	TRBJ1-3	TRBV27	.	TGTGCCAGCAGTTTAATAGGGGCTGGAAACACCATATATTTT	CASSLIGAGNTIYF
.	TRBJ2-1	TRBV9	TRBD2	TGTGCCAGCAGCGTAGCGGGAGGGCTCTCCTACAATGAGCAGTTCTTC	CASSVAGGLSYNEQFF
few	TRBJ2-2	TRBV11-2	.	TGTGCCAGCAGACACCCGGGACGGAGGTACCCCGGGGAGCTGTTTTTT	CASRHPGRRYPGELFF
.	TRBJ2-7	TRBV24-1	.	TGTGCCACCAGTGATTCCGGGCTCGAGCAGTACTTC	CATSDSGLEQYF
.	TRBJ2-7	TRBV5-8	.	TGTGCCAGCAGCTTTGGGGGCCCCTACGAGCAGTACTTC	CASSFGGPYEQYF
.	TRBJ2-7	TRBV3-1/TRBV3-2	.	TGTGCCAGCAGCCAAGCACACGAGCAGTACTTC	CASSQAHEQYF
.	TRBJ2-4	TRBV27	.	TGTGCCAGCAGCTCCACTATAGCCAAAAACATTCAGTACTTC	CASSSTIAKNIQYF
once	TRBJ1-1	TRBV5-6	.	TGTGCCAGCAGCTTGGTTCTTCTTCGGACTGAAGCTTTCTTT	CASSLVLLRTEAFF
.	TRBJ1-2	TRBV18	.	TGTGCCAGCTCACCATCGGGGGCAGGGCAAGGAATCTATGGCTACACCTTC	CASSPSGAGQGIYGYTF
.	TRBJ2-5	TRBV24-1	TRBD2	TGTGCCACCGAGGACACGCGGACTAGCGAGGGGGGGGAGACCCAGTACTTC	CATEDTRTSEGGETQYF
.	TRBJ2-7	TRBV27	.	TGTGCCAGCAGTTCACAGATTAGCCCCTACGAGCAGTACTTC	CASSSQISPYEQYF
.	TRBJ1-1	TRBV10-3	.	TGTGCCATCAGTGAGTTGGACAGCATGAACACTGAAGCTTTCTTT	CAISELDSMNTEAFF
.	TRBJ1-5	TRBV28	.	TGTGCCAGCAGTTTAGCAGGCGGTGGCAATCAGCCCCAGCATTTT	CASSLAGGGNQPQHF
.	TRBJ2-3	TRBV7-2	.	TGTGCCAGCAGCTTAGTCACATACACAGATACGCAGTATTTT	CASSLVTYTDTQYF
.	TRBJ1-1	TRBV6-5	.	TGTGCCAGCAGGAGGGGAATAAACACTGAAGCTTTCTTT	CASRRGINTEAFF
.	TRBJ1-5	TRBV5-1	.	TGCGCCAGCAGCCAGTGGGGGCTCCAGGATCAGCCCCAGCATTTT	CASSQWGLQDQPQHF
.	TRBJ1-1	TRBV4-3	.	TGCGCCAGCAGCCAGGCGGGACAACGGGGCGGGAACACTGAAGCTTTCTTT	CASSQAGQRGGNTEAFF
.	TRBJ1-2	TRBV6-5	TRBD1	TGTGCCAGCAGCCCGACAGGGGGCGAGGCTGGCTACACCTTC	CASSPTGGEAGYTF
.	TRBJ2-3	TRBV2	.	TGTGCCACCGTCCGGGGGCTCTCGCGGCCAAGCACAGATACGCAGTATTTT	CATVRGLSRPSTDTQYF
.	TRBJ2-3	TRBV9	TRBD1	TGTGCCAGCAGCACTCCTGGACAGGGGAGCACAGATACGCAGTATTTT	CASSTPGQGSTDTQYF
.	TRBJ2-2	TRBV10-3	TRBD2	TGTGCCATCAGTGCCCCTAGCGGGAGAATGAGGGAGCTGTTTTTT	CAISAPSGRMRELFF
.	TRBJ1-6	TRBV5-4	.	TGTGCCAGCAGCCTAGATTCCCGGACAGTTAATTCACCCCTCCACTTT	CASSLDSRTVNSPLHF
.	TRBJ2-7	TRBV9	TRBD2	TGTGCCAGCAGCCGCGCTGGCGGGAGTCACTACGAGCAGTACTTC	CASSRAGGSHYEQYF
.	TRBJ2-7	TRBV7-6	TRBD2	TGTGCCAGCAGCTTCCGACTAGCGGGCTCCTACGAGCAGTACTTC	CASSFRLAGSYEQYF